Each of the 32 T cell receptor beta chains below was sequenced from the same sample in a study of cytomegalovirus exposure and HLA in healthy donors. PCR was performed using 60 Vbeta and 13 Jbeta primers. Libraries were prepared by immunoSEQ multiplex PCR; TCRdb keeps only in-frame clonotypes and omits some of them. The sample yields 100,000 to 150,000 clones, around four fifths seen once. Sequencing input: PBMCs. The receptors derive from a boy under 18 in good health and CMV-seronegative.

This chain uses TRBV5-6 with TRBJ1-5; 7 bases map to TRBD1. CDR3 size: 16 residues. J lost 3 bases, V lost 0 bases, and 6 bases had no gene match. Germline-derived CDR1 and CDR2 are SGHDT and YYEEEE. As DNA, the CDR3 is TGTGCCAGCAGCTTGGGATGGGACAGACCCAATCAGCCCCAGCATTTT. This translates into CASSLGWDRPNQPQHF.

V and J are TRBV7-9 and TRBJ2-7, with a tentative D call TRBD1 (7 bases). Trimming removed 5 bases from V and 3 bases from J, with 17 bases in between. The CDR3 extends over 15 amino acids. Germline V CDR1 and CDR2: SEHNR, FQNEAQ (reference sequence). CDR3 in DNA: TGTGCCAGCAGCGCCATTGCGGGACAGAGCTACGAGCAGTACTTC. Translation gives CASSAIAGQSYEQYF.

The V and J genes are TRBV27 and TRBJ1-2, with 8 bases matching TRBD1. Trimming took 5 bases from V and 5 from J; bases not matched to a gene: 7. The CDR3 is made up of 14 amino acids. Germline loops: CDR1 MNHEY, CDR2 SMNVEV (reference sequence). In nucleotides, the CDR3 is TGTGCCAGCAGTCCCGGACAGGGCGAGTATGGCTACACCTTC. As protein: CASSPGQGEYGYTF.

CDR3 in amino acids: CASRPGHASSGNTIYF. The CDR3 coding sequence is TGCGCCAGCAGGCCCGGACACGCTTCCTCTGGAAACACCATATATTTT. This chain links TRBV10-1 with TRBJ1-3, with D tentatively TRBD1 (5 bases). The germline V and J ends were trimmed by 6 bases and 0 bases, with 15 bases remaining between them. There are 16 residues in the CDR3. Germline V CDR1 and CDR2: WNHNN, SYGVQD (reference sequence).

V is TRBV6-1 and J is TRBJ2-5, with no clear D. Trimming took 4 bases from V and 5 from J, leaving 14 bases between them. The CDR3 extends over 14 amino acids. CDR1 and CDR2 from the germline V gene are MNHNS and SASEGT. CDR3 sequence reads: CASSGPRVLETQYF. CDR3 sequence (DNA): TGTGCCAGCAGTGGCCCACGGGTTCTCGAGACCCAGTACTTC.

The rearrangement uses TRBV19 and TRBJ1-1; tentatively, D is TRBD1 (6 bases). Germline CDR1 reads LNHDA; CDR2 reads SQIVND (reference sequence). The V end was cut by 4 bases, the J end by 2 bases, with 11 bases between. The CDR3 consists of 14 residues. CDR3 residues: CASSKGQFNTEAFF. The DNA for the CDR3 is TGTGCCAGTAGTAAAGGACAGTTCAACACTGAAGCTTTCTTT.

This clone was detected only once. This rearrangement joins TRBV6-1 to TRBJ1-5; D is possibly TRBD1 (6 bases). This CDR3 comprises 17 residues. V shed 2 bases and J shed 3 bases, with 17 bases lying between them. From germline, CDR1 is MNHNS and CDR2 SASEGT. The DNA of the CDR3 is TGTGCCAGCAGTGAATTTGGGTCAGGGGCTTTCAATCAGCCCCAGCATTTT. It yields the protein CASSEFGSGAFNQPQHF.

The V call is TRBV29-1, the J call TRBJ2-1, with TRBD1 matching 7 bases. The trim removed 6 bases at V and 3 bases at J, leaving 5 bases unmatched. CDR1 and CDR2 from the germline V gene are SQVTM and ANQGSEA. The CDR3 runs to 13 residues. The CDR3 spells CSVRDRVYNEQFF. As DNA, the CDR3 is TGCAGCGTCAGGGACAGAGTCTACAATGAGCAGTTCTTC.

The V gene is TRBV23-1, the J gene TRBJ2-6; D might be TRBD2 (5 bases). TRBV23-1 is given ORF status, its function remaining uncertain. Deletions cut 0 bases from V and 0 bases from J, with 15 bases between. CDR3 length: 19 residues. Written as DNA, the CDR3 is TGCGCCAGCAGTCAATCGAGGGCAGTGAGACACTCTGGGGCCAACGTCCTGACTTTC. Encoded protein: CASSQSRAVRHSGANVLTF.

This clone has a handful of counts. V gene TRBV4-2 combines with J gene TRBJ2-7; TRBD2 aligns across 9 bases. The ends lost 6 bases at V and 6 bases at J; junction bases unmatched: 15. In germline, CDR1 is LGHNA, CDR2 YNFKEQ. The CDR3 runs 16 residues. The CDR3 here is CASSPAVGVAGAEQYF. The CDR3 DNA follows: TGTGCCAGCAGTCCTGCGGTGGGGGTAGCGGGAGCCGAGCAGTACTTC.

The chain employs TRBV15 and TRBJ1-1; D is undetermined. Germline V gene data show CDR1 as LNHNV and CDR2 as YYDKDF (reference sequence). The ends were cut back, 1 base at V and 1 base at J, with 4 bases in the middle. This CDR3 has 13 amino acids. The CDR3 loop reads CATSRARNTEAFF. The CDR3 region has the DNA TGTGCCACCAGCAGAGCGAGGAACACTGAAGCTTTCTTT.

The chain links TRBV27 to TRBJ1-1; 7 bases are shared with TRBD1. The CDR3 covers 13 residues. V lost 6 bases and J lost 11; bases outside the gene matches: 12. Germline values: CDR1 MNHEY, CDR2 SMNVEV (reference sequence). The CDR3 DNA reads as TGTGCCAGCAGAGATGGACAGGAAATAGGCGCTTTCTTT. Translated, it gives CASRDGQEIGAFF.

The chain carries TRBV6-6 and TRBJ2-1, with 10 bases identical to TRBD2. The CDR3 runs to 16 residues. V was clipped by 0 bases and J by 5 bases; unmatched bases: 4. From germline, CDR1 is MNHNY and CDR2 SVGAGI (reference sequence). The CDR3 region has the DNA TGTGCCAGCAGTTACTCGAGAGCGGGGGGGAACAATGAGCAGTTCTTC. It is translated as CASSYSRAGGNNEQFF.

The chain couples TRBV27 to TRBJ2-7, with D possibly matching TRBD2 (6 bases). Trimming removed 8 bases at V and 3 bases at J, with 17 bases between. The germline V gene encodes CDR1 MNHEY and CDR2 SMNVEV (reference sequence). The CDR3 has 14 amino acids. Here the CDR3 reads CASSLGSRGYEQYF. The DNA for the CDR3 is TGTGCCAGCTCTCTAGGGTCGCGGGGCTACGAGCAGTACTTC.

This chain connects TRBV11-3 to TRBJ2-2, with D perhaps matching TRBD1 (5 bases). Trimming took off 1 base at V and 3 bases at J, with 9 bases between the two ends. From germline, CDR1 is SGHNT and CDR2 YENEEA. This CDR3 is 15 amino acids long. In DNA, the CDR3 is TGTGCCAGCAGCTTAGGGCAGGGTGACACCGGGGAGCTGTTTTTT. Residues: CASSLGQGDTGELFF.

The gene calls are TRBV19 and TRBJ2-1, with 11 bases that match TRBD2. Germline loops: CDR1 LNHDA, CDR2 SQIVND (reference sequence). The CDR3 totals 16 residues. V trimming: 7 bases; J trimming: 0 bases; junction bases outside the gene matches: 5. The CDR3 bases are TGTGCCAGTATTTCTAGCGGGAGGAGCTCCTACAATGAGCAGTTCTTC. It yields the protein CASISSGRSSYNEQFF.

The chain recombines TRBV27 with TRBJ2-7, with 8 bases lining up with TRBD2. The CDR3 is made up of 15 amino acids. The V gene end was trimmed by 6 bases and the J gene end by 0 bases; junction bases not matched to a gene: 7. CDR1 MNHEY and CDR2 SMNVEV come from the germline V gene (reference sequence). The CDR3 loop reads CASRLVSGSSYEQYF. For the CDR3, the DNA is TGTGCCAGCAGGCTAGTAAGCGGGAGCTCCTACGAGCAGTACTTC.

The chain recombines TRBV27 with TRBJ2-3; D not resolved. The germline V gene encodes CDR1 MNHEY and CDR2 SMNVEV (reference sequence). The CDR3 loop spans 15 amino acids. V was pared by 1 base and J by 0 bases, with 8 bases between. The CDR3, as DNA: TGTGCCAGCAGTTTATGGCAGTCTAGCACAGATACGCAGTATTTT. The encoded protein is CASSLWQSSTDTQYF.

V is TRBV7-2 and J is TRBJ1-5, with 11 bases fitting TRBD1. CDR3 length: 12 amino acids. Trimming cost V 5 bases and J 12 bases; bases outside gene matches: 3. CDR1 is SGHTA, CDR2 FQGNSA, per germline. DNA of the CDR3: TGTGCCAGCAGCGGGGACAGGGGGGACCAGCATTTT. Translated: CASSGDRGDQHF.

The chain couples TRBV10-3 to TRBJ2-1; D perhaps matches TRBD1 (5 bases). V was cut by 6 bases and J by 7 bases, with 16 bases left in between. The CDR3 is 14 amino acids. Per germline, CDR1 ENHRY and CDR2 SYGVKD. The CDR3 reads CAISAGPPRNEQFF. CDR3 in DNA: TGTGCCATCAGCGCAGGGCCGCCGAGGAATGAGCAGTTCTTC.

V and J are TRBV5-1 and TRBJ2-1; TRBD2 agrees at 12 bases. The germline gives CDR1 SGHRS, CDR2 YFSETQ. Unmatched junction bases numbered 1, after V lost 0 bases and J lost 6 bases. The CDR3 length is 15 residues. This CDR3 reads CASSLVTSGSNEQFF. The CDR3 coding sequence is TGCGCCAGCAGCTTGGTGACTAGCGGGAGCAATGAGCAGTTCTTC.

The chain combines TRBV27 with TRBJ2-2, with TRBD2 matching over 7 bases. CDR3 length: 16 residues. Germline V gene data show CDR1 as MNHEY and CDR2 as SMNVEV (reference sequence). Trimming cost V 0 bases and J 4 bases; bases outside gene matches: 5. The CDR3 protein is CASSLSWTSSTGELFF. CDR3 nucleotides: TGTGCCAGCAGTTTATCCTGGACTAGTAGCACCGGGGAGCTGTTTTTT.

The chain couples TRBV6-6 to TRBJ2-1, with TRBD1 as a possible D gene (5 bases). The CDR3 spans 12 residues. Between the trimmed V and J ends, which lost 5 bases and 8 bases, there was a span of 10 bases. Germline CDR1 MNHNY, CDR2 SVGAGI (reference sequence). The DNA for the CDR3 is TGTGCCAGCAGTGCCAGGGTGGATGAGCAGTTCTTC. It encodes CASSARVDEQFF.

The chain employs TRBV7-8 and TRBJ2-7; D is uncertain. Germline loops: CDR1 SGHVS, CDR2 FQNEAQ. This CDR3 has 17 amino acids. Trimming took 2 bases from V and 7 from J, leaving 24 bases between them. The CDR3 loop is CASSLSSTLSSLWEQYF. In DNA, the CDR3 is TGTGCCAGCAGCTTATCCAGCACCCTTAGCTCTCTATGGGAGCAGTACTTC.

The chain recombines TRBV4-3 with TRBJ2-2, with 12 nucleotides matching TRBD2. The J segment lost 5 bases and the V segment lost 0 bases, leaving 13 bases of the junction unmatched. Germline V gives CDR1 LGHNA, CDR2 YSLEER. The CDR3 is 20 residues long. Here the CDR3 reads CASSQETPLTSGSWTGELFF. CDR3 nucleotides: TGCGCCAGCAGCCAAGAGACCCCCCTGACTAGCGGGAGTTGGACCGGGGAGCTGTTTTTT.

CDR3 residues: CASSLPTSLSGDEQFF. The CDR3 DNA follows: TGTGCCAGCAGCTTACCGACTAGTCTTAGTGGCGATGAGCAGTTCTTC. This sequence joins TRBV7-2 and TRBJ2-1; tentative D call: TRBD2 (6 bases). The CDR3 length is 16 residues. Germline assignment: CDR1 SGHTA and CDR2 FQGNSA. V dropped 2 bases and J dropped 8 bases, with 19 bases sitting between them.

This sequence joins TRBV7-9 and TRBJ2-3; D not resolved. Germline CDR1 reads SEHNR; CDR2 reads FQNEAQ (reference sequence). The CDR3 contains 13 residues. Trimming took off 8 bases at V and 5 bases at J, with 14 bases between the two ends. DNA for the CDR3: TGTGCCAGCCCCGGCTTCGCAGGAGATACGCAGTATTTT. Amino acids: CASPGFAGDTQYF.

The chain recombines TRBV13 with TRBJ2-6; 11 bases are shared with TRBD2. V shed 4 bases and J 2 bases; nucleotides not matched to a gene: 4. CDR1 is PRHDT, CDR2 FYEKMQ, per germline (reference sequence). CDR3 length equals 17 residues. Here the CDR3 DNA reads TGTGCCAGCAGCTCCTTAGCGGGAGGGCCTGGGGCCAACGTCCTGACTTTC. Translation: CASSSLAGGPGANVLTF.

Details on this clone: A read error may be the cause here, since a much bigger clone is one base away. The chain uses TRBV4-2 and TRBJ2-6; D gene uncertain. The V gene's germline CDR1 is LGHNA and CDR2 YNFKEQ. V shed 0 bases and J shed 0 bases, with 6 bases lying between them. This CDR3 contains 16 residues. The CDR3 nucleotides are TGTGCCAGCAGCCAAGATCGCGGCTCTGGGGCCAACGTCCTGACTTTC. Protein sequence: CASSQDRGSGANVLTF.

The chain recombines TRBV6-1 with TRBJ2-5; weak D call: TRBD2 (5 bases). The ends were cut back, 6 bases at V and 2 bases at J, with 10 bases in the middle. This CDR3 region has 13 residues. The germline CDR1 and CDR2 sequences are MNHNS and SASEGT. This CDR3 reads CASSRTLQETQYF. As DNA, the CDR3 is TGTGCCAGCAGCCGGACTCTACAAGAGACCCAGTACTTC.

The V gene is TRBV29-1, the J gene TRBJ1-2; D perhaps matches TRBD1 (5 bases). CDR1 SQVTM and CDR2 ANQGSEA come from the germline V gene. The CDR3 has 12 amino acids. Between the trimmed V and J ends, which lost 6 bases and 9 bases, there was a span of 17 bases. The CDR3 loop reads CSVRDSRGSYTF. The CDR3 nucleotides are TGCAGCGTACGGGACTCCCGTGGAAGCTACACCTTC.

This rearrangement joins TRBV12-5 to TRBJ1-1; no clear D gene. In germline, CDR1 is LGHNT, CDR2 FRNRAP. Trimming took 0 bases from V and 4 from J, leaving 12 bases between them. The CDR3 sequence is 15 residues long. CDR3: CASGLVGGGVTEAFF. The DNA of the CDR3 is TGTGCTAGTGGTTTGGTAGGAGGCGGGGTCACTGAAGCTTTCTTT.